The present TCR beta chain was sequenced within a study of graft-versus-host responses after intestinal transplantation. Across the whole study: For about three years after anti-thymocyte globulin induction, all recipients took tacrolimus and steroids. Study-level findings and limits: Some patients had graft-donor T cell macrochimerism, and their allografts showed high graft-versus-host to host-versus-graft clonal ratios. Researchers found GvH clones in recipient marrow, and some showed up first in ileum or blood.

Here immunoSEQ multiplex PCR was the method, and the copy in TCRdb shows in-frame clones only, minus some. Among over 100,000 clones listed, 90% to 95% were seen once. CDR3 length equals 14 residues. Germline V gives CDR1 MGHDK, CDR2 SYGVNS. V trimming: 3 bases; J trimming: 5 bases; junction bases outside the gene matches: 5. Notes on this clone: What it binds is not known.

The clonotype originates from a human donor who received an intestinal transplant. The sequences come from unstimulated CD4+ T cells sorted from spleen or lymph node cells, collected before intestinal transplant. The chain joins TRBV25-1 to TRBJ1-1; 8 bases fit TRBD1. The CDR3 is CASSDPRGLTEAFF. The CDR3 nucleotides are TGTGCCAGCAGTGATCCCAGGGGGCTGACTGAAGCTTTCTTT.